This is a list of T cell receptor beta chains from one sample in a study of PD-1 blockade in classical Hodgkin lymphoma. The table came from immunoSEQ multiplex PCR; TCRdb's copy has only in-frame clones and leaves some out. The sample comprises roughly 40,000 clones, around 64% of which are singletons, and about 3% rests with the top ten. Sequences were derived from peripheral blood mononuclear cells (PBMCs), sampled before the fourth cycle of nivolumab. These TCRs come from a human donor with classical Hodgkin lymphoma. CDR3s include the opening cysteine and the closing phenylalanine or tryptophan. The order of the fields is clone size, D gene, J gene, V gene, CDR3 length, CDR3 DNA, CDR3 protein. D genes are given only for firm matches. A clone size is listed for some rows: how often the clone was seen (once, few, many), or a class if it is expanded.

>few|.|TRBJ2-3|TRBV18|19
TGTGCCAGCTCACCACTAAAACAGGTAACGGGGGCCCTCTCAGATACGCAGTATTTT
CASSPLKQVTGALSDTQYF
>few|.|TRBJ2-5|TRBV6-6|14
TGTGCCAGCAGTTACGGGGGGCTACAAGAGACCCAGTACTTC
CASSYGGLQETQYF
>.|TRBD1|TRBJ2-1|TRBV4-3|15
TGCGCCAGCAGTCTTACCGGGACAGGGGGAAATGAGCAGTTCTTC
CASSLTGTGGNEQFF
>.|TRBD1|TRBJ2-2|TRBV6-6|13
TGTGCCAGCAGTACAGGGGTTCGCGGGGAGCTGTTTTTT
CASSTGVRGELFF
>.|TRBD2|TRBJ2-3|TRBV29-1|15
TGCAGCGTGGCTGGCACTAGCGGGGCCACAGATACGCAGTATTTT
CSVAGTSGATDTQYF
>.|TRBD1|TRBJ1-2|TRBV19|13
TGTGCCAGTGCCCGGGACAGTATCTATGGCTACACCTTC
CASARDSIYGYTF
>.|TRBD2|TRBJ2-2|TRBV2|18
TGTGCCAGCAGTGAAGAGAGGACTAGCGGGTACACCACCGGGGAGCTGTTTTTT
CASSEERTSGYTTGELFF
>.|.|TRBJ1-1|TRBV9|15
TGTGCCAGCAGCGTAGAGGGGGGAGAATACACTGAAGCTTTCTTT
CASSVEGGEYTEAFF
>.|TRBD1|TRBJ2-7|TRBV7-2|15
TGTGCCAGCAGTTTTGGGACAGGGAAAACCTACGAGCAGTACTTC
CASSFGTGKTYEQYF
>.|TRBD2|TRBJ2-4|TRBV30|14
TGTGCCTGGAGAAGGACTAGCGGGTCACACATTCAGTACTTC
CAWRRTSGSHIQYF
>.|.|TRBJ2-7|TRBV6-6|11
TGTGCCAGCAGCTCCCGGGGGGAGCAGTACTTC
CASSSRGEQYF
>.|TRBD1|TRBJ1-2|TRBV6-4|14
TGTGCCAGCAGTCAAAACCCAGGGGGTGATGGCTACACCTTC
CASSQNPGGDGYTF
>.|.|TRBJ1-2|TRBV2|14
TGTGCCAGCAGCGCGGGGAGGGGGACTTATGGCTACACCTTC
CASSAGRGTYGYTF
>.|.|TRBJ2-7|TRBV28|16
TGTGCCAGCAAGTCCTCGGCGGACAGCGGTGGAGACGAGCAGTACTTC
CASKSSADSGGDEQYF
>.|.|TRBJ1-5|TRBV28|14
TGTGCCAGCAGTTCCCAATTTGGCAATCAGCCCCAGCATTTT
CASSSQFGNQPQHF
>.|.|TRBJ1-2|TRBV28|13
TGTGCCATCGGTAGGTCCGATGGTACTGGCTACACCTTC
CAIGRSDGTGYTF
>.|TRBD2|TRBJ2-5|TRBV9|13
TGTGCCAGCAACGGGGGGACGCAAGAGACCCAGTACTTC
CASNGGTQETQYF
>.|TRBD2|TRBJ2-5|TRBV4-1|15
TGCGCCAGCAGCCGAGCGGGAGCAGGGCAAGAGACCCAGTACTTC
CASSRAGAGQETQYF
>many|.|TRBJ2-6|TRBV19|15
TGTGCCAGCCGAGCGGGTTGGTCTGGGGCCAACGTCCTGACTTTC
CASRAGWSGANVLTF
>.|TRBD2|TRBJ2-7|TRBV28|16
TGTGCCAGCAGCCCCCCGGGTGGAGCGGGAGGGTACGAGCAGTACTTC
CASSPPGGAGGYEQYF
>.|.|TRBJ2-7|TRBV28|13
TGTGCCAGCAGTTTTGTGGACAGCTACGAGCAGTACTTC
CASSFVDSYEQYF
>.|TRBD1|TRBJ2-3|TRBV7-9|16
TGTGCCAGCAGCTCTGGGGACAGGGGGCGGACAGATACGCAGTATTTT
CASSSGDRGRTDTQYF
>.|.|TRBJ2-1|TRBV4-1|15
TGCGCCAGCAGCCAAGTTGACTACTCCTACAATGAGCAGTTCTTC
CASSQVDYSYNEQFF
>.|TRBD1|TRBJ1-6|TRBV9|14
TGTGCCAGCAGCCCGAGGACAGGGCTCCCACCCCTCCACTTT
CASSPRTGLPPLHF
>.|TRBD1|TRBJ2-4|TRBV4-1|15
TGCGCCAGCAGCCACTCCGGGACAGGTAGAAACATTCAGTACTTC
CASSHSGTGRNIQYF
>.|.|TRBJ2-2|TRBV5-4|13
TGTGCCAGCAGCTTTGCGAGCACCGGGGAGCTGTTTTTT
CASSFASTGELFF
>.|TRBD1|TRBJ1-3|TRBV30|15
TGTGCCTGGAGTGCAGACAGGGGCTCTGGAAACACCATATATTTT
CAWSADRGSGNTIYF
>.|.|TRBJ1-2|TRBV19|15
TGTGCCAGTAGGACATGGGAAACCGCTAACTATGGCTACACCTTC
CASRTWETANYGYTF
>.|.|TRBJ2-1|TRBV30|16
TGTGCCTGGGCAACGGGGACATCGGTCCTCTACAATGAGCAGTTCTTC
CAWATGTSVLYNEQFF
>.|.|TRBJ1-1|TRBV7-2|15
TGTGCCAGCAGCTTAGTGGGCGGGAAGAACACTGAAGCTTTCTTT
CASSLVGGKNTEAFF
>once|.|TRBJ2-3|TRBV5-1|15
TGCGCCAGCAGCTTGGAGGGTGCTCCCACAGATACGCAGTATTTT
CASSLEGAPTDTQYF
>.|TRBD1|TRBJ1-1|TRBV5-4|15
TGTGCCAGCAGCCCCGGACAGGGGGAAAACACTGAAGCTTTCTTT
CASSPGQGENTEAFF
>.|.|TRBJ2-3|TRBV10-3|15
TGTGCCATCAGTGACCCGGGACAAAACACAGATACGCAGTATTTT
CAISDPGQNTDTQYF
>.|.|TRBJ1-2|TRBV10-3|15
TGTGCCACCCAGGATCTACGGACAAGGCACTATGGCTACACCTTC
CATQDLRTRHYGYTF
>.|.|TRBJ2-1|TRBV6-5|13
TGTGCCAGCAGTTACTCGGACTACAATGAGCAGTTCTTC
CASSYSDYNEQFF
>.|.|TRBJ2-7|TRBV5-5|12
TGTGCCAGCAGGCAATCCGACCAAGAGCAGTACTTC
CASRQSDQEQYF
>once|TRBD2|TRBJ2-7|TRBV7-2|14
TGTGCCAGCAGCCAAGGGGCGGGGGTGTACGAGCAGTACTTC
CASSQGAGVYEQYF
>few|TRBD1|TRBJ1-4|TRBV4-2|16
TGTGCCAGCAGCCAAGACGGGACAGGGGGTAATGAAAAACTGTTTTTT
CASSQDGTGGNEKLFF
>few|.|TRBJ2-7|TRBV6-5|13
TGTGCCAGCAGGATAGGACGCTCCTACGAGCAGTACTTC
CASRIGRSYEQYF
>.|TRBD1|TRBJ2-7|TRBV19|14
TGTGCCAGTAGTATTCCAGGACAGGGCTACGAGCAGTACTTC
CASSIPGQGYEQYF
>once|.|TRBJ1-1|TRBV7-6|12
TGTGCCAGCAGCACAGGGTTGACTGAAGCTTTCTTT
CASSTGLTEAFF
>.|.|TRBJ2-3|TRBV6-5|13
TGTGCCAGCAGTGCCGGGACTTTCATTACGCAGTATTTT
CASSAGTFITQYF
>.|.|TRBJ2-3|TRBV28|14
TGTGCCAGCCTCCGGGGCGGAACTACGGATACGCAGTATTTT
CASLRGGTTDTQYF
>.|TRBD2|TRBJ2-3|TRBV6-5|16
TGTGCCAGCAGTTATAGGACTAGCGGACGCACAGATACGCAGTATTTT
CASSYRTSGRTDTQYF
>once|.|TRBJ1-1|TRBV7-6|13
TGTGCCAGCAGCTTAGGTTCAGTGGGGGGAGCTTTCTTT
CASSLGSVGGAFF
>once|.|TRBJ2-3|TRBV9|15
TGTGCCAGCAGCGTAGGTGGCGGGAGCACAGATACGCAGTATTTT
CASSVGGGSTDTQYF
>.|.|TRBJ2-3|TRBV5-6|16
TGTGCCAGCAGCTGGGAACTAGCTCCTAGCACAGATACGCAGTATTTT
CASSWELAPSTDTQYF
>medium-sized|TRBD2|TRBJ2-1|TRBV11-1|16
TGTGCCAGCAGCTTAGTCCGGGGACTAGCGGGAGCTGGGCAGTTCTTC
CASSLVRGLAGAGQFF
>few|TRBD1|TRBJ2-7|TRBV7-9|16
TGTGCCAGCAGCCTGGGAGGGACAGGGGTTTCCTACGAGCAGTACTTC
CASSLGGTGVSYEQYF
>.|TRBD1|TRBJ2-1|TRBV7-9|14
TGTGCCAGCAGAGGGACAGGGAGAGGCAATGAGCAGTTCTTC
CASRGTGRGNEQFF
>medium-sized|TRBD2|TRBJ2-7|TRBV30|13
TGTGCCTGGATGTCCGGGACTAGCTACGAGCAGTACTTC
CAWMSGTSYEQYF
>few|TRBD1|TRBJ1-4|TRBV10-1|18
TGCGCCAGCAGTTACGTGGCAGGGGGCGGAGGAGGGAAAGAAAAACTGTTTTTT
CASSYVAGGGGGKEKLFF
>.|TRBD2|TRBJ2-1|TRBV6-5|14
TGTGCCAGCAGGGCGGGACTAGCTTTCAATGAGCAGTTCTTC
CASRAGLAFNEQFF
>many|.|TRBJ2-7|TRBV19|13
TGTGCCAGTAGTACGCTTCCGAGCTACGAGCAGTACTTC
CASSTLPSYEQYF
>.|.|TRBJ2-3|TRBV6-6|15
TGTGCCAGCAGTTACCGGGGGAGCCGGGCAGATACGCAGTATTTT
CASSYRGSRADTQYF
>.|TRBD2|TRBJ2-1|TRBV6-5|15
TGTGCCAGCACGGGAAGCGGGGGGGCCAGGTATGAGCAGTTCTTC
CASTGSGGARYEQFF
>few|.|TRBJ1-2|TRBV7-2|15
TGTGCCAGCAGCCAGTATACGGGGACTTCATATGGCTACACCTTC
CASSQYTGTSYGYTF